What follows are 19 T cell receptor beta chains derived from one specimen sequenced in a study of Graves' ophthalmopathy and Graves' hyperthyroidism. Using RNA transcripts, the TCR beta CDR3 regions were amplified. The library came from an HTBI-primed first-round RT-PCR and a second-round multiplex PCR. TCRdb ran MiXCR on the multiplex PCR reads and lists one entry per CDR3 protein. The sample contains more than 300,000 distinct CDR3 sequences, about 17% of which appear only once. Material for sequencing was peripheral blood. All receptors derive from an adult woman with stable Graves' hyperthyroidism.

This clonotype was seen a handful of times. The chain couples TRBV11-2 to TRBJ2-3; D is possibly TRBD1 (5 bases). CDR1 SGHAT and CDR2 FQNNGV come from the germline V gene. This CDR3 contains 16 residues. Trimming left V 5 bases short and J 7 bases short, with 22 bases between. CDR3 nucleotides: TGTGCCAGCAGCCCACGGACAACCCACCGCCTATATACGCAGTATTTT. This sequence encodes CASSPRTTHRLYTQYF.

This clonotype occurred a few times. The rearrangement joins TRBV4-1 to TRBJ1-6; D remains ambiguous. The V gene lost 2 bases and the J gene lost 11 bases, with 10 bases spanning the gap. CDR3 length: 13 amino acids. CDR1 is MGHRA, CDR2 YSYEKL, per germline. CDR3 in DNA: TGCGCCAGCAGCCAAAACACCGCCCCACCCCTCCACTTT. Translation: CASSQNTAPPLHF.

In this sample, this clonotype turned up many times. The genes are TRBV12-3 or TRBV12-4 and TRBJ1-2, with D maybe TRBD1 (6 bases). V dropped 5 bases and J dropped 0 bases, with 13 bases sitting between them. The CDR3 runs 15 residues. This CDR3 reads CASSIDRRSNYGYTF. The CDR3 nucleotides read TGTGCCAGCAGTATAGACAGGCGGTCTAACTATGGCTACACCTTC.

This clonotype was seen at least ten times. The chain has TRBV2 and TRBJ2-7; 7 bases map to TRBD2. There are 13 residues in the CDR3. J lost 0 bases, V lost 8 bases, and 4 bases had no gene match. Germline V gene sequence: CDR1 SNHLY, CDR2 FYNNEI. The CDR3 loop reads CASVSGGSYEQYF. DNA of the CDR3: TGTGCCAGCGTATCGGGAGGCTCCTACGAGCAGTACTTC.

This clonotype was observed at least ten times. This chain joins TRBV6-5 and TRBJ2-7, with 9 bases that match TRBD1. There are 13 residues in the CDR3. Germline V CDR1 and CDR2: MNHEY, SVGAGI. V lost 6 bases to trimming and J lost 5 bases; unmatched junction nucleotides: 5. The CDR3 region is CASSPTGGNEQYF. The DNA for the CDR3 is TGTGCCAGCAGCCCGACAGGGGGTAACGAGCAGTACTTC.

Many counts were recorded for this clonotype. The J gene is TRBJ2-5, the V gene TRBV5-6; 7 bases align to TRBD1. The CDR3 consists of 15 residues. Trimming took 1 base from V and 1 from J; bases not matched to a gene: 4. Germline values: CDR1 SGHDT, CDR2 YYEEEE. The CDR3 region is CASSLRGQLQETQYF. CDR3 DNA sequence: TGTGCCAGCAGCTTGCGGGGACAGCTCCAAGAGACCCAGTACTTC. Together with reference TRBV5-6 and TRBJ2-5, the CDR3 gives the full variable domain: DAGVTQSPTHLIKTRGQQVTLRCSPKSGHDTVSWYQQALGQGPQFIFQYYEEEERQRGNFPDRFSGHQFPNYSSELNVNALLLGDSALYLCASSLRGQLQETQYFGPGTRLLVL.

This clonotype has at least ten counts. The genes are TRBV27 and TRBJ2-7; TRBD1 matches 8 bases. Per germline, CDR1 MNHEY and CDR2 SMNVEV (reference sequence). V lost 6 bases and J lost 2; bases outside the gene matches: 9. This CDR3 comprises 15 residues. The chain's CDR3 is CASSNAQGATYEQYF. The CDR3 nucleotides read TGTGCCAGCAGCAATGCCCAGGGGGCCACCTACGAGCAGTACTTC.

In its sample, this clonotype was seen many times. CDR3 protein: CASSSRGSGRLPAFF. For the CDR3, the DNA is TGTGCCAGCAGTTCCCGTGGCTCTGGACGCCTCCCAGCTTTCTTT. This chain connects TRBV12-3 or TRBV12-4 to TRBJ1-1; D is ambiguous. V lost 4 bases and J lost 10, with 22 bases in between. The CDR3 is 15 residues long.

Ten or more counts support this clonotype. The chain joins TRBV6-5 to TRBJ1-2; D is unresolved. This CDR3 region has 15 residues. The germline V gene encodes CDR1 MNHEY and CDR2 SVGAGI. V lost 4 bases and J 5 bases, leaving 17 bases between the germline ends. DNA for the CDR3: TGTGCCAGCAGTTTAGAAACACCGGAGAGTTATGGCTACACCTTC. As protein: CASSLETPESYGYTF.

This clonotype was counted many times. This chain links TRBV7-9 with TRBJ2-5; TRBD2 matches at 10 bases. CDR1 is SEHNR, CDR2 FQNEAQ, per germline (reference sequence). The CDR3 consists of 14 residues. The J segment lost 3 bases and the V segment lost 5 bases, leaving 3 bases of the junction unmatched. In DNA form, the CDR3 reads TGTGCCAGCAGCAGAGGACTAGCGGAAGAGACCCAGTACTTC. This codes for CASSRGLAEETQYF.

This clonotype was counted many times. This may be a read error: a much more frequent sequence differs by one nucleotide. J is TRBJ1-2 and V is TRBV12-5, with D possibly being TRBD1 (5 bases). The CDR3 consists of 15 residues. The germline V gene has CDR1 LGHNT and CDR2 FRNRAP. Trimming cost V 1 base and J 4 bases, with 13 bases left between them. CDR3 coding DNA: TGTGCTAGTGGTTTGGACAGGAGAGGGAGCTATGGCTACACCTTC. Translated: CASGLDRRGSYGYTF.

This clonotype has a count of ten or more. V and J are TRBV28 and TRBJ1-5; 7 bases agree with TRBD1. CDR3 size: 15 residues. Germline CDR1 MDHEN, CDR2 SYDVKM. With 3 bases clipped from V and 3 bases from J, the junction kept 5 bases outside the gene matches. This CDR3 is CASSFYDRDNQPQHF. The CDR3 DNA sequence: TGTGCCAGCAGTTTTTATGACAGGGACAATCAGCCCCAGCATTTT. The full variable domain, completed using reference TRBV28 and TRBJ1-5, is DVKVTQSSRYLVKRTGEKVFLECVQDMDHENMFWYRQDPGLGLRLIYFSYDVKMKEKGDIPEGYSVSREKKERFSLILESASTNQTSMYLCASSFYDRDNQPQHFGDGTRLSIL.

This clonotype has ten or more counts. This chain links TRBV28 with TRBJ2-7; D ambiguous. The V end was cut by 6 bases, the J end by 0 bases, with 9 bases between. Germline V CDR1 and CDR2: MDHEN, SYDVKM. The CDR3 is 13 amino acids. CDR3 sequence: CASSPLGSYEQYF. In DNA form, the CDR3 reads TGTGCCAGCAGCCCCCTGGGCTCCTACGAGCAGTACTTC.

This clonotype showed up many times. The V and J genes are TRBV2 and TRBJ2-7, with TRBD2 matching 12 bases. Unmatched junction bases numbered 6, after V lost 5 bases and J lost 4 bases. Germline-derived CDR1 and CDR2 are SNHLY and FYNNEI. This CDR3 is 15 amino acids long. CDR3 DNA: TGTGCCAGCAGTACTCTAGCGGGAGGGTTGTACGAGCAGTACTTC. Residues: CASSTLAGGLYEQYF.

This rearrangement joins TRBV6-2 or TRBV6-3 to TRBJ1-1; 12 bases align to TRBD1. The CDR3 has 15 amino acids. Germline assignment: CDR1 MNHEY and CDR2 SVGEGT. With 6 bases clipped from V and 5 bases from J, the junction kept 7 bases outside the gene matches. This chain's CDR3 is CASRPGQGASTEAFF. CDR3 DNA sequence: TGTGCCAGCAGACCGGGACAGGGGGCGAGTACTGAAGCTTTCTTT.

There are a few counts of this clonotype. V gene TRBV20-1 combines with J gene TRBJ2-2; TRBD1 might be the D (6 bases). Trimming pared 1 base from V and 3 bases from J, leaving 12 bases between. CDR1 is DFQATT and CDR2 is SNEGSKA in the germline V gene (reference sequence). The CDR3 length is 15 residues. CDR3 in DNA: TGCAGTGCTAGAGGGCACAGGGCGGACACCGGGGAGCTGTTTTTT. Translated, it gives CSARGHRADTGELFF.

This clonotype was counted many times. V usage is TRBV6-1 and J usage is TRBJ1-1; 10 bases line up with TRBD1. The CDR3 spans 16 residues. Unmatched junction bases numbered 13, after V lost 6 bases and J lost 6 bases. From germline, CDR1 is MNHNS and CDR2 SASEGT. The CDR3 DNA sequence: TGTGCCAGCAGGGCCCGGACAGGGGGGCAGGGCGCTGAAGCTTTCTTT. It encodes CASRARTGGQGAEAFF.

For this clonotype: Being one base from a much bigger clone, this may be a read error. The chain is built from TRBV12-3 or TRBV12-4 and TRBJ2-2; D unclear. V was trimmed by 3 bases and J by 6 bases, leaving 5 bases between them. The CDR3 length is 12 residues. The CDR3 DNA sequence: TGTGCCAGCAGTTTCGGTCCCGGGGAGCTGTTTTTT. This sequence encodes CASSFGPGELFF.

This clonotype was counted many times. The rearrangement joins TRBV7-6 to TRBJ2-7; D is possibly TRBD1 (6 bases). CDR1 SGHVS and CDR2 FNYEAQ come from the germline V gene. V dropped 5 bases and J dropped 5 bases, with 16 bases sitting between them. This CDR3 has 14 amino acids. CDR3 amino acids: CASSPTGNLHEQYF. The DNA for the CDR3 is TGTGCCAGCAGCCCCACAGGGAACTTACACGAGCAGTACTTC. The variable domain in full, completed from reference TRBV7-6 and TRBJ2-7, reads GAGVSQSPRYKVTKRGQDVALRCDPISGHVSLYWYRQALGQGPEFLTYFNYEAQQDKSGLPNDRFSAERPEGSISTLTIQRTEQRDSAMYRCASSPTGNLHEQYFGPGTRLTVT.